This T cell receptor (beta chain) was recovered during a study of response to subunit inactivated influenza vaccine. The CDR3 is 17 amino acids. V was pared by 5 bases and J by 6 bases, with 13 bases of the junction left unmatched. CDR1 LGHDT and CDR2 YNNKEL come from the germline V gene (reference sequence). A word on this clonotype: What it binds is not known.

Overall study results and limits: The authors proposed limited new T cell recruitment per seasonal influenza vaccination.

TCRdb re-analysed the RT-PCR reads in MiXCR, keeping a single row per CDR3 protein. This table has hundreds of thousands of distinct CDR3 sequences, approximately 14% appearing once. V is TRBV3-1 and J is TRBJ2-2; TRBD1 aligns across 9 bases. The sample consisted of PBMCs from blood, taken roughly 13 days after vaccination. This clonotype originated in a man aged 45-65 years who received an inactivated influenza vaccine. CDR3 amino acids: CASSATGGQGMAGELFF. The CDR3 nucleotides are TGTGCCAGCAGCGCGACGGGGGGACAGGGAATGGCCGGGGAGCTGTTTTTT.